This TCR beta chain was identified in a study of blood T cell repertoires in COVID-19. Only one count was recorded for this clone. Authors' processing steps: From reference gene primer amplification, estimates of nucleated cell counts were derived. Measured with immunoSEQ multiplex PCR; TCRdb has only the in-frame clones, and not every one. That table gives V, J and clone size, and the DNA gave D and trimming. In the table there are some 160,000 clones, roughly 80% of which are singletons. Participants were aged 18 to 89 years, lived in roughly 23 US areas, and enrolled virtually. Participants' reported clinical history set cohort assignment. The V gene's germline CDR1 is LNHDA and CDR2 SQIVND (reference sequence). CDR3 length: 15 amino acids. Trimming took 5 bases from V and 1 from J; bases not matched to a gene: 2.

The chain has TRBV19 and TRBJ2-1, with 10 bases matching TRBD1. The clonotype was recovered from a woman aged 55-70 years who had recovered from COVID-19. Sequencing was done on a sample of PBMCs or T cells enriched from blood (not recorded which). CDR3 loop: CASSRTGGSYNEQFF. DNA of the CDR3: TGTGCCAGTAGTCGGACAGGGGGGTCCTACAATGAGCAGTTCTTC. Supplemented by reference TRBV19 and TRBJ2-1, the full variable domain reads DGGITQSPKYLFRKEGQNVTLSCEQNLNHDAMYWYRQDPGQGLRLIYYSQIVNDFQKGDIAEGYSVSREKKESFPLTVTSAQKNPTAFYLCASSRTGGSYNEQFFGPGTRLTVL.